This entry describes one T cell receptor (beta chain). What this receptor recognizes is not known. Per-nucleotide qualities are absent, and no much larger clonotype sits a single base away. The data are from a study of shared clonotypes between healthy human individuals (dated by TCRdb to the early 2020s). Background on the whole study: The cohort included a few men and a couple of women between 18 and 49 years of age. For each donor, CD4 naive and CD4 memory were each run on three plates, CD8 naive on two plates, and CD8 memory on one plate. To estimate repertoire size and how much clonotypes are shared between individuals, the study performed deep sequencing of blood TCR repertoires from a few healthy adults. Libraries were prepared and TCR repertoires were sequenced by different laboratories using diverse techniques, in order to increase sequencing depth and limit assay-specific biases. Each donor's leukapheresis produced roughly between roughly 0.85 and 10 billion PBMCs.

CD8 naive samples were CD45RO-negative cells positively selected for CCR7, giving a CD45RA+CCR7+ population that excluded TemRA cells. Healthy HIV-negative adults with no recently reported acute infections or vaccinations were included as donors. All donors were Caucasian adults living in Nashville, Tennessee, USA. After blood collection by leukapheresis, PBMCs were isolated using Ficoll-Histopaque density gradient centrifugation and then cryopreserved in the vapor phase of liquid nitrogen. Analytical flow cytometry was used to check the purity and quantity of every magnetically sorted T cell population. From each sorted fraction, genomic DNA was isolated and quantified by UV absorbance on a Nanodrop 2000c. The research as a whole found: Estimated clonotype richness was generally larger for naive than for memory subsets. Even with the large sequencing depth, rarefaction of the sorted-subset datasets indicated that sequencing was incomplete. Pairwise subsampling indicated that sequencing depth was expected to affect the degree of clonotype sharing among donors. Sampling was limited to blood, and TCR repertoires in tissue likely differ from TCR repertoires in blood. The small number of donors limited the genetic and exposure-history diversity represented. Across a handful of donors, approximately 5% of naive CD4, more than 3% of naive CD8, about 2.3% of memory CD4, and under 0.45% of memory CD8 clonotypes were shared. Higher generation probabilities were observed for clonotypes shared by all four sorted-subset donors than for non-shared clonotypes.

Using the deep immunoSEQ assay, TCR CDR3 regions were amplified from genomic DNA by multiplex PCR. Extracted genomic DNA from each cell subset was spread evenly across all wells of several immunoSEQ 96-well plates, with each plate serving as a replicate. For sorted subsets, roughly 200 ng of genomic DNA, equivalent to roughly 33,000 T cell genomes, went into each replicate PCR. The purified libraries were quantified using a Qubit 3.0 fluorometer, sized with a Bioanalyzer 2100, and then quantified again using the KAPA Library Quantification kit. Every immunoSEQ 96-well plate was sequenced on a separate single-read 150-cycle Illumina NextSeq 550 flow cell. The authors' analysis ran thus. The immunoSEQ output contained only junctional sequences without quality scores, so filtering could not match that applied to full-length reads. To assign V/J genes and CDR3, sequences were annotated using PyIR, a Python wrapper for IgBLAST v1.9, with IMGT germline references. Reads were removed for weak V/J assignments (E-value above 1e-6), missing CDR3, stop codons, out-of-frame junctions, or ambiguous translated residues. A V3J clonotype was defined by an identical inferred V gene, J gene, and CDR3 amino acid sequence. To compute the percentage overlap between repertoires, the number of shared unique clonotypes was divided by the size of the smaller repertoire. Repertoire richness was assessed with RTK rarefaction, the Chao1 estimator, and Recon v2.1 estimates of unobserved clonotypes. Generation probabilities were computed with OLGA for all TCRbeta clonotypes obtained by the gDNA method from four donors. Not all clones reach the TCRdb copy of this immuneACCESS table, which keeps in-frame sequences only. Checked studies attribute under half of the gap to unresolved V genes and leave the rest unexplained. That table furnishes V, J and clone size, whereas the DNA furnished D and trimming. For this sample there are millions of clones; over 85% appear just once. About 1.1% of the sample rests with the top ten.

The sequence was obtained from a man younger than 30 in good health. Sequencing used naive CD8+ T cells sorted from blood. This specimen's cell subset or site label, interpreted: CD45RA+CCR7+.

The DNA reads as follows: TGTGCCAGCAGCGAGACAGGGGGAATAAACTCTGGGGCCAACGTCCTGACTTTC. It is translated as CASSETGGINSGANVLTF. Recombination connected TRBV9 to TRBJ2-6, with 9 junctional bases fitting TRBD1. Here V drops 3 bases and J drops 0 bases, and the junction holds 7 bases not matched to any gene. Via the germline V gene, CDR1 is SGDLS and CDR2 YYNGEE. Including cysteine and phenylalanine, the CDR3 has 18 amino acids. Only the CDR3 region is kept as DNA, spanning 54 bases read in frame from base 1.